This T cell receptor beta chain was captured in a study of blood T cells in healthy people across ages. Trimming at V came to 4 bases and at J to 3 bases, leaving 1 base not matched to a gene. Germline lookup yields CDR1 SQVTM and CDR2 ANQGSEA. The CDR3 spans 12 residues. Using a J-beta primer mix together with a sample-barcoded 5' primer, a second PCR was run for roughly 6 to 12 cycles. TCRdb used MiXCR to reprocess the 5' RACE reads, holding one entry per CDR3 protein. The sample records roughly 700,000 distinct CDR3 sequences, approximately 49% being singletons. Study outcomes and limitations: Researchers said unsorted PBMCs prevented a conclusive naive versus antigen-experienced comparison. A roughly linear age-dependent decrease characterized TCR beta diversity per million T cells. Because donor CMV status was unknown, expanded clonotype changes were possibly confounded.

In the case of this clonotype: Its antigen is undetermined.

A minimum of 6.5 million PBMCs was isolated per sample. This clonotype was obtained from a woman aged 60-75 years in good health. The sample consisted of blood. The chain is built from TRBV29-1 and TRBJ1-1, with TRBD1 matching 8 bases. CDR3 bases: TGCAGCGTTGGGACAGGGTACACTGAAGCTTTCTTT. The encoded protein is CSVGTGYTEAFF.